This T cell receptor (beta chain) was recovered during a study of T cells in Graves' hyperthyroidism and ophthalmopathy. Amplification yielded TCR beta CDR3 regions, with RNA transcripts as the source. With the HTBI primer set, the TCR CDR3 went through a first round of RT-PCR. TCRdb fed the multiplex PCR reads into MiXCR, producing one record per CDR3 protein. The sample consists of 300,000 to 400,000 distinct CDR3 sequences, roughly 15% of them appearing once. The specimen sequenced was blood. The source is a woman aged 25-40 years with Graves' ophthalmopathy.

As DNA, the CDR3 is TGTGCCAGCAGTTACCTTAGACAGACAGAGTGGGCCCCAGCGAGTGGCTACACCTTC. This sequence encodes CASSYLRQTEWAPASGYTF. The J gene is TRBJ1-2, the V gene TRBV6-2 or TRBV6-3, with D tentatively TRBD1 (5 bases). This CDR3 has 19 residues. From germline, CDR1 is MNHEY and CDR2 SVGEGT. Trimming stripped 2 bases from V and 7 bases from J, with 29 bases between.